Detailed here is one TCR beta chain. The data originate from a study of blood T cell repertoires in COVID-19. At the level of the study: Material from acute and convalescent COVID-19 was sourced from the United States, Italy and Spain. T cells, B-cell-depleted T cells, or PBMCs supplied cDNA or gDNA.

This CDR3 is 16 amino acids long. Original processing notes: For nucleated cells, counts were estimated from reference gene primer amplification. TCRdb keeps only in-frame clones here, not all; method: immunoSEQ multiplex PCR. That table furnishes V, J and clone size, whereas the DNA furnished D and trimming. The sample lists fewer than 300,000 clones; 75% to 90% were seen once. The TCR originated in a woman in her 70s with active or convalescent COVID-19. The gene calls are TRBV21-1 and TRBJ2-5; whether TRBD2, the table's D call, matches the DNA was not checked. TRBV21-1 is classified as a pseudogene. Sequences were obtained from peripheral blood. For the CDR3, the DNA is TGTGCCAGTCGCTCGGGCAGCGGGGGGCAGGGTGAGACCCAGTACTTC. This translates into CASRSGSGGQGETQYF.